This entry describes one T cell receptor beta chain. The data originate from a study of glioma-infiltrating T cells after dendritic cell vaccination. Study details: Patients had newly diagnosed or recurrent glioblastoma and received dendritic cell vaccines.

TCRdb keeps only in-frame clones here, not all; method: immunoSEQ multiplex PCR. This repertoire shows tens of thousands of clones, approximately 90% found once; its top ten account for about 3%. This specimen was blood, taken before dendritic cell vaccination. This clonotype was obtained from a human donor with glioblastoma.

The CDR3 region is CASSGTSGSSYNEQFF. DNA for the CDR3: TGTGCCAGCAGCGGGACTAGCGGAAGCTCCTACAATGAGCAGTTCTTC. The chain has TRBV9 and TRBJ2-1, with 10 bases identical to TRBD2. This CDR3 has 16 residues. Germline V CDR1 and CDR2: SGDLS, YYNGEE. Losses at the gene ends were 3 bases for V and 0 bases for J; bases not matched to a gene: 3.